The 27 T cell receptor beta chains in this list originate from one sample, sequenced in a study of T cells after yellow fever vaccination. TCRdb re-analysed the 5' RACE reads in MiXCR, keeping a single row per CDR3 protein. The profile shows about 150,000 distinct CDR3 sequences, about 6% of them singletons. Specimen: CD4+ T cells sorted from PBMCs, collected on the day of the first yellow fever vaccination. The origin of the receptors is a man aged 18 to 30 who received the YFV17D yellow fever vaccine.

This clonotype was seen a handful of times. The V and J genes are TRBV28 and TRBJ2-7, with 9 bases fitting TRBD1. CDR3 length equals 14 residues. Unmatched junction bases numbered 7, after V lost 5 bases and J lost 5 bases. Germline lookup yields CDR1 MDHEN and CDR2 SYDVKM. This CDR3 is CASSLGQGRHEQYV. As DNA, the CDR3 is TGTGCCAGCAGTCTCGGACAGGGGAGGCACGAGCAGTACGTC.

This clonotype appeared many times. The V gene is TRBV7-2, the J gene TRBJ2-6; 9 nucleotides match TRBD1. The CDR3 loop spans 17 amino acids. From germline, CDR1 is SGHTA and CDR2 FQGNSA. The ends lost 4 bases at V and 0 bases at J; junction bases unmatched: 4. The CDR3 loop is CASSWGQGLSGANVLTF. The CDR3 DNA reads TGTGCCAGCAGCTGGGGACAGGGACTCTCTGGGGCCAACGTCCTGACTTTC.

The chain recombines TRBV27 with TRBJ2-7; weak D call: TRBD2 (7 bases). Germline lookup yields CDR1 MNHEY and CDR2 SMNVEV (reference sequence). The CDR3 consists of 18 residues. V was pared by 8 bases and J by 1 base, with 27 bases between. In nucleotides, the CDR3 is TGTGCCAGCGGACGACCACCTAAACAGGGAGGGACTTCCTACGAGCAGTACGTC. Amino acids: CASGRPPKQGGTSYEQYV.

This clonotype was seen repeatedly, ten times or more. The chain has TRBV20-1 and TRBJ2-3; a possible D gene is TRBD2 (6 bases). Germline CDR1 DFQATT, CDR2 SNEGSKA (reference sequence). The V gene lost 1 base and the J gene lost 5 bases, with 10 bases spanning the gap. The CDR3 runs to 13 residues. CDR3: CSARGGLKDTQYF. CDR3 nucleotides: TGCAGTGCTAGAGGGGGACTTAAAGATACGCAGTATTTT.

Only a few counts were recorded for this clonotype. The rearrangement links TRBV5-4 to TRBJ2-3; 7 bases are shared with TRBD2. The CDR3 covers 17 residues. V was pared by 7 bases and J by 2 bases, with 16 bases of the junction left unmatched. From germline, CDR1 is SGHNT and CDR2 YYREEE (reference sequence). The CDR3 sequence is CASASGVAGAYTDTQYF. The DNA for the CDR3 is TGTGCCAGCGCCTCGGGAGTAGCGGGTGCCTACACAGATACGCAGTATTTT.

This clonotype was recorded many times. The CDR3 DNA is TGTGCCAGCAGCAACGGGCGGTCACCCCTCCACTTT. Protein sequence: CASSNGRSPLHF. The gene calls are TRBV3-1 and TRBJ1-6; the D is unclear. The CDR3 has 12 residues. Per the germline V gene, CDR1 is LGHDT and CDR2 is YNNKEL (reference sequence). The V and J ends lost 5 bases and 10 bases respectively, with 9 bases between them.

This clonotype was counted many times. The chain links TRBV5-1 to TRBJ1-4; no firm D call. CDR3 size: 14 residues. Trimming removed 4 bases at V and 0 bases at J, with 7 bases between. Germline V lookup: CDR1 SGHRS, CDR2 YFSETQ. The CDR3 loop reads CASSPLATNEKLFF. For the CDR3, the DNA is TGCGCCAGCAGCCCGTTAGCAACTAATGAAAAACTGTTTTTT.

The sample holds a few counts of this clonotype. The chain is built from TRBV12-3 or TRBV12-4 and TRBJ2-2; TRBD2 agrees at 8 bases. The CDR3 loop spans 15 amino acids. The junction had 8 bases not matched to a gene; V was cut back by 6 bases and J by 5 bases. The CDR3 region is CASSQTPGGTGELFF. CDR3 bases: TGTGCCAGCAGCCAAACCCCGGGAGGGACCGGGGAGCTGTTTTTT.

The gene calls are TRBV24-1 and TRBJ2-3; either TRBD1 or TRBD2 may fit D (6 bases each). The CDR3 has 15 amino acids. Germline CDR1 reads KGHDR; CDR2 reads SFDVKD. V dropped 4 bases and J dropped 3 bases, with 13 bases sitting between them. This chain's CDR3 is CATSESRGGTDTQYF. The CDR3 DNA is TGTGCCACCAGTGAATCCAGGGGAGGAACAGATACGCAGTATTTT.

This clonotype has more than one count but fewer than ten. The rearrangement uses TRBV7-2 and TRBJ2-5; D is ambiguous. Germline V lookup: CDR1 SGHTA, CDR2 FQGNSA. V lost 1 base to trimming and J lost 2 bases, with 14 bases between them. The CDR3 is made up of 16 amino acids. DNA of the CDR3: TGTGCCAGCAGCTTAGAGCCGGCCAGATGGCAAGAGACCCAGTACTTC. Amino acid sequence: CASSLEPARWQETQYF.

This clonotype was counted at least ten times. The chain recombines TRBV5-6 with TRBJ2-7; TRBD1 aligns across 9 bases. With 3 bases clipped from V and 5 bases from J, the junction kept 0 bases outside the gene matches. CDR1 is SGHDT, CDR2 YYEEEE, per germline. The CDR3 is 12 residues long. CDR3 nucleotide sequence: TGTGCCAGCAGCTGGACAGGGGACGAGCAGTACTTC. It encodes CASSWTGDEQYF.

This clonotype was recorded many times. The rearrangement links TRBV5-1 to TRBJ1-5; TRBD1 is a possible D gene (6 bases). The CDR3 is 15 residues long. CDR1 is SGHRS and CDR2 is YFSETQ in the germline V gene. Trimming stripped 4 bases from V and 5 bases from J, with 16 bases between. The CDR3: CASSPGGGSDQPQHF. Written as DNA, the CDR3 is TGCGCCAGCAGCCCAGGAGGGGGGTCGGATCAGCCCCAGCATTTT.

This clonotype was seen repeatedly, ten times or more. The CDR3 reads CASSPPLTGADTQYF. DNA for the CDR3: TGTGCCAGCTCACCACCCCTGACAGGGGCAGATACGCAGTATTTT. V and J are TRBV18 and TRBJ2-3, with 8 bases fitting TRBD1. Germline CDR1 is KGHSH and CDR2 is LQKENI. V shed 0 bases, J shed 4 bases, and the junction held 3 bases outside the gene matches. The CDR3 contains 15 residues.

This clonotype was picked up a small number of times. The J gene is TRBJ2-7, the V gene TRBV28; D is perhaps TRBD1 (5 bases). Per germline, CDR1 MDHEN and CDR2 SYDVKM. This CDR3 has 15 amino acids. V was clipped by 3 bases and J by 5 bases, with 17 bases between them. The CDR3 reads CASSFFRQGGHEQYV. CDR3 nucleotide sequence: TGTGCCAGCAGTTTCTTCCGGCAGGGTGGACACGAGCAGTACGTC.

This clonotype was seen at least ten times. The V call is TRBV9, the J call TRBJ1-4; 7 bases line up with TRBD1. The V and J ends lost 0 bases and 7 bases, in that order; junction bases with no gene match: 6. The germline V gene has CDR1 SGDLS and CDR2 YYNGEE. The CDR3 spans 15 residues. The CDR3 reads CASSVAQGLGEKLFF. In nucleotides, the CDR3 is TGTGCCAGCAGCGTAGCACAGGGGCTCGGTGAAAAACTGTTTTTT. The variable domain in full, completed from reference TRBV9 and TRBJ1-4, reads DSGVTQTPKHLITATGQRVTLRCSPRSGDLSVYWYQQSLDQGLQFLIQYYNGEERAKGNILERFSAQQFPDLHSELNLSSLELGDSALYFCASSVAQGLGEKLFFGSGTQLSVL.

This clonotype was seen many times. The chain combines TRBV29-1 with TRBJ2-2; D not resolved. The V end was cut by 5 bases, the J end by 1 base, with 14 bases between. There are 15 residues in the CDR3. Looked up from germline, CDR1 is SQVTM and CDR2 is ANQGSEA. CDR3 residues: CSVRPAEMNTGELFF. CDR3 DNA sequence: TGCAGCGTTCGGCCCGCCGAGATGAACACCGGGGAGCTGTTTTTT.

This clonotype has a handful of counts. The V gene is TRBV5-1, the J gene TRBJ1-1, with a tentative D call TRBD1 (6 bases). The germline gives CDR1 SGHRS, CDR2 YFSETQ. The length of the CDR3 is 14 residues. V was shortened by 4 bases and J by 1 base, with 11 bases between the two germline ends. For the CDR3, the DNA is TGCGCCAGCAGCCAAACAGGGTCGAACACTGAAGCTTTCTTT. Residues: CASSQTGSNTEAFF.

This clonotype has only a few counts. V gene TRBV27 combines with J gene TRBJ2-3; 10 bases align to TRBD2. V dropped 10 bases and J dropped 3; count of bases not matched to a gene: 13. The CDR3 loop spans 16 amino acids. Germline V lookup: CDR1 MNHEY, CDR2 SMNVEV (reference sequence). This CDR3 reads CAKPHRTSGETDTQYF. The CDR3 nucleotides read TGTGCCAAGCCCCACCGTACTAGCGGGGAAACAGATACGCAGTATTTT.

The sample holds a few counts of this clonotype. This chain connects TRBV20-1 to TRBJ1-4; 7 nucleotides align to TRBD1. Trimming cost V 6 bases and J 8 bases; bases outside gene matches: 15. The CDR3 is 15 amino acids. Germline CDR1 reads DFQATT; CDR2 reads SNEGSKA (reference sequence). The CDR3 nucleotides read TGCAGTGCGGGACCCGGGGGACAGCTCAGAGAAAAACTGTTTTTT. Translation: CSAGPGGQLREKLFF.

In this sample, this clonotype turned up a few times. The chain employs TRBV5-1 and TRBJ1-1; TRBD1 matches at 7 bases. This CDR3 comprises 15 residues. CDR1 SGHRS and CDR2 YFSETQ come from the germline V gene. V shed 6 bases and J 5 bases; nucleotides not matched to a gene: 13. The CDR3 reads CASKVRQGRWTEAFF. CDR3 DNA: TGCGCCAGCAAAGTACGACAGGGTCGATGGACTGAAGCTTTCTTT.

CDR3 sequence (DNA): TGCGCCAGCAGCTTGGTCATCTACGAGCAGTACTTC. Amino acids: CASSLVIYEQYF. This chain joins TRBV5-1 and TRBJ2-7, with D unresolved. In germline, CDR1 is SGHRS, CDR2 YFSETQ. The CDR3 spans 12 residues. The V and J ends lost 0 bases and 3 bases respectively, with 4 bases between them.

This clonotype occurred many times. In DNA, the CDR3 is TGTGCCACCAGCCAACAGGGTAGGCAGCCCCAGCATTTT. Protein product: CATSQQGRQPQHF. This rearrangement joins TRBV15 to TRBJ1-5; D is possibly TRBD1 (6 bases). The CDR3 is made up of 13 amino acids. The ends were cut back, 5 bases at V and 7 bases at J, with 12 bases in the middle. CDR1 LNHNV and CDR2 YYDKDF come from the germline V gene (reference sequence).

This clonotype was counted at least ten times. Sequence at one end of the junction differs from germline and may be a read error. This chain links TRBV6-5 with TRBJ1-1; D is ambiguous. Per the germline V gene, CDR1 is MNHEY and CDR2 is SVGAGI. The CDR3 spans 14 residues. The CDR3 here is CASRRLVGNSEAFF. The CDR3 nucleotides are TGTGCCAGCAGAAGACTTGTGGGAAACAGTGAAGCTTTCTTT.

This clonotype was counted many times. The chain has TRBV28 and TRBJ2-7, with D tentatively TRBD1 (5 bases). CDR1 is MDHEN and CDR2 is SYDVKM in the germline V gene. Between the trimmed V and J ends, which lost 7 bases and 3 bases, there was a span of 13 bases. There are 13 residues in the CDR3. DNA of the CDR3: TGTGCCAGCAAGACAGCAACCAACTACGAGCAGTACTTC. Encoded protein: CASKTATNYEQYF.

This clonotype was counted a few times. The V and J genes are TRBV5-1 and TRBJ1-1, with D perhaps matching TRBD1 (5 bases). CDR3 length: 15 residues. Deletions cut 2 bases from V and 7 bases from J, with 18 bases between. Germline-derived CDR1 and CDR2 are SGHRS and YFSETQ. The CDR3: CASSFYSRGAGEAFF. The CDR3 bases are TGCGCCAGCAGCTTTTATAGCCGCGGGGCCGGTGAAGCTTTCTTT.

This clonotype was detected ten times or more. The chain combines TRBV4-1 with TRBJ2-5; no clear D gene. This CDR3 comprises 13 residues. The germline gives CDR1 MGHRA, CDR2 YSYEKL. Trimming took 4 bases from V and 3 from J, leaving 9 bases between them. The CDR3 DNA follows: TGCGCCAGCAGCCCCCAAAAGAAAGAGACCCAGTACTTC. It translates to CASSPQKKETQYF.

This sequence joins TRBV5-4 and TRBJ2-3; D may match TRBD1 or TRBD2 (5 bases each). The CDR3 spans 13 residues. V gave up 5 bases and J gave up 2 bases, with 9 bases separating them. Germline assignment: CDR1 SGHNT and CDR2 YYREEE (reference sequence). The DNA for the CDR3 is TGTGCCAGCAGAGGGGAGTACACAGATACGCAGTATTTT. This encodes CASRGEYTDTQYF.